These T cell receptor beta chains were read from a single sample in a study of Ad26.COV2.S vaccination and SARS-CoV-2 variants. Assay used: immunoSEQ multiplex PCR; TCRdb lists only in-frame clones, some missing. The sample holds roughly 460,000 clones, about nine tenths seen once. The sample consisted of peripheral blood, taken in a trial of Ad26.COV2.S vaccine versus placebo. The receptors here all came from a person between 18 and 65 years old who received the Ad26.COV2.S COVID-19 vaccine or a placebo. Each CDR3 is given with its conserved first and last residue. The D gene is left open where the match is weak. The size entry is marked missing in some rows and otherwise reads once, few, many or a size class.

V gene: TRBV10-3
clone size: NA
J gene: TRBJ1-1
D gene: NA
CDR3 protein: CAISEWKVRSNTEAFF
CDR3 DNA: TGTGCCATCAGTGAGTGGAAGGTTCGATCGAACACTGAAGCTTTCTTT

V gene: TRBV19
clone size: NA
J gene: TRBJ1-1
D gene: NA
CDR3 protein: CASSSQAGTFTEAFF
CDR3 DNA: TGTGCCAGTAGTTCTCAGGCCGGGACATTCACTGAAGCTTTCTTT

V gene: TRBV18
clone size: NA
J gene: TRBJ2-5
D gene: NA
CDR3 protein: CASSQTVQETQYF
CDR3 DNA: TGTGCCAGCTCACAGACAGTTCAAGAGACCCAGTACTTC

V gene: TRBV4-1
clone size: NA
J gene: TRBJ1-4
D gene: NA
CDR3 protein: CASSQAREKLFF
CDR3 DNA: TGCGCCAGCAGCCAGGCTCGAGAAAAACTGTTTTTT

V gene: TRBV4-2
clone size: once
J gene: TRBJ2-1
D gene: NA
CDR3 protein: CASSHGQSSYNEQFF
CDR3 DNA: TGTGCCAGCAGCCATGGGCAAAGCTCCTACAATGAGCAGTTCTTC

V gene: TRBV19
clone size: NA
J gene: TRBJ2-7
D gene: NA
CDR3 protein: CASSWGFSSYEQYF
CDR3 DNA: TGTGCCAGTAGTTGGGGGTTTAGCTCCTACGAGCAGTACTTC

V gene: TRBV9
clone size: NA
J gene: TRBJ2-1
D gene: NA
CDR3 protein: CASTNNVGSGRRNEQFF
CDR3 DNA: TGTGCCAGCACCAATAATGTGGGGAGCGGTCGACGGAATGAGCAGTTCTTC

V gene: TRBV5-6
clone size: NA
J gene: TRBJ1-3
D gene: NA
CDR3 protein: CASSLASQGNTIYF
CDR3 DNA: TGTGCCAGCAGCTTGGCCTCACAGGGAAACACCATATATTTT

V gene: TRBV3-1/TRBV3-2
clone size: NA
J gene: TRBJ1-1
D gene: NA
CDR3 protein: CASSHLAQNTEAFF
CDR3 DNA: TGTGCCAGCAGCCATTTGGCACAGAACACTGAAGCTTTCTTT

V gene: TRBV27
clone size: NA
J gene: TRBJ1-1
D gene: TRBD1
CDR3 protein: CASVQGGTEAFF
CDR3 DNA: TGTGCCAGCGTACAGGGGGGCACTGAAGCTTTCTTT

V gene: TRBV5-6
clone size: NA
J gene: TRBJ1-2
D gene: TRBD1
CDR3 protein: CASSGMDRGPYGYTF
CDR3 DNA: TGTGCCAGCAGCGGTATGGACAGGGGCCCCTATGGCTACACCTTC

V gene: TRBV20-1
clone size: NA
J gene: TRBJ1-1
D gene: TRBD1
CDR3 protein: CSASPPGGANTEAFF
CDR3 DNA: TGCAGTGCTAGTCCGCCAGGGGGTGCGAACACTGAAGCTTTCTTT

V gene: TRBV6-6
clone size: NA
J gene: TRBJ2-7
D gene: TRBD2
CDR3 protein: CASTESGNLSEEQYF
CDR3 DNA: TGTGCCAGCACCGAAAGCGGGAACCTTTCGGAGGAGCAGTACTTC

V gene: TRBV6-1
clone size: NA
J gene: TRBJ1-1
D gene: NA
CDR3 protein: CASSERGAEAFF
CDR3 DNA: TGTGCCAGCAGTGAAAGGGGGGCTGAAGCTTTCTTT

V gene: TRBV3-1/TRBV3-2
clone size: NA
J gene: TRBJ1-5
D gene: TRBD1
CDR3 protein: CASSHQWTGRGISNQPQHF
CDR3 DNA: TGTGCCAGCAGCCACCAATGGACAGGGAGAGGCATATCCAATCAGCCCCAGCATTTT

V gene: TRBV10-3
clone size: NA
J gene: TRBJ2-5
D gene: NA
CDR3 protein: CAISVGRAHVETQYF
CDR3 DNA: TGTGCCATCAGTGTTGGTAGGGCCCATGTAGAGACCCAGTACTTC

V gene: TRBV11-2
clone size: NA
J gene: TRBJ2-7
D gene: NA
CDR3 protein: CASSLRTIGEQYF
CDR3 DNA: TGTGCCAGCAGCCTACGGACCATCGGGGAGCAGTACTTC

V gene: TRBV27
clone size: few
J gene: TRBJ2-7
D gene: TRBD1
CDR3 protein: CASQWTGSSYEQYF
CDR3 DNA: TGTGCCAGCCAATGGACAGGAAGCTCCTACGAGCAGTACTTC